One and the same sample provided the 26 T cell receptor beta chains below, sequenced in a study of PD-L1 blockade in urothelial cancer. Data came from immunoSEQ multiplex PCR; TCRdb stores just in-frame clones and leaves some out. This table holds more than 30,000 clones, over 80% found once. Sequencing used PBMCs, obtained around atezolizumab (anti-PD-L1) treatment. The receptors derive from a man aged 45-65 years with urothelial cancer.

The chain carries TRBV30 and TRBJ2-7, with D perhaps TRBD1 (6 bases). The CDR3 loop spans 14 amino acids. Germline loops: CDR1 GTSNPN, CDR2 SVGIG (reference sequence). V shed 1 base and J shed 5 bases, with 15 bases lying between them. The CDR3 DNA sequence: TGTGCCTGGAGTGGACAGGAAAATCGAAACGAGCAGTACTTC. It translates to CAWSGQENRNEQYF.

The V and J genes are TRBV20-1 and TRBJ1-2; D is undetermined. The germline CDR1 and CDR2 sequences are DFQATT and SNEGSKA (reference sequence). This CDR3 region has 11 residues. Trimming took off 3 bases at V and 8 bases at J, with 10 bases between the two ends. CDR3 sequence: CSASGLGGYTF. CDR3 DNA sequence: TGCAGTGCTAGCGGACTGGGCGGCTACACCTTC.

The chain links TRBV5-6 to TRBJ2-7; TRBD2 agrees at 7 bases. The ends lost 3 bases at V and 1 base at J; junction bases unmatched: 10. The germline CDR1 and CDR2 sequences are SGHDT and YYEEEE. The CDR3 runs 16 residues. CDR3 nucleotides: TGTGCCAGCAGCTCTTGGACTAGTTCTCTATCCTACGAGCAGTACTTC. Encoded protein: CASSSWTSSLSYEQYF.

The chain carries TRBV28 and TRBJ2-3; D is possibly TRBD2 (5 bases). Germline V gene data show CDR1 as MDHEN and CDR2 as SYDVKM. The V gene lost 9 bases and the J gene lost 0 bases, with 16 bases spanning the gap. The CDR3 spans 15 residues. This CDR3 reads CARRLPRSSTDTQYF. CDR3 nucleotides: TGTGCCAGGAGACTACCACGATCTAGCACAGATACGCAGTATTTT.

The chain combines TRBV30 with TRBJ2-3, with D possibly matching TRBD2 (5 bases). V lost 0 bases and J 2 bases, leaving 15 bases between the germline ends. This CDR3 has 16 residues. CDR1 and CDR2 from the germline V gene are GTSNPN and SVGIG (reference sequence). Here the CDR3 DNA reads TGTGCCTGGAGTGTATCGAGGGCCTCATCCACAGATACGCAGTATTTT. Residues: CAWSVSRASSTDTQYF.

The chain links TRBV7-2 to TRBJ1-5; TRBD1 agrees at 12 bases. The V gene end was trimmed by 5 bases and the J gene end by 12 bases; junction bases not matched to a gene: 8. Germline V gene data show CDR1 as SGHTA and CDR2 as FQGNSA. This CDR3 comprises 14 residues. This chain's CDR3 is CASSDTGTGGNQHF. The CDR3 region has the DNA TGTGCCAGCAGCGATACCGGGACAGGGGGCAACCAGCATTTT. Full variable domain (missing parts from reference TRBV7-2 and TRBJ1-5): GAGVSQSPSNKVTEKGKDVELRCDPISGHTALYWYRQSLGQGLEFLIYFQGNSAPDKSGLPSDRFSAERTGGSVSTLTIQRTQQEDSAVYLCASSDTGTGGNQHFGDGTRLSIL.

CDR3 sequence (DNA): TGCAGCGTTGGTCTGGGGGCCTACTCCGAGCAGTACTTC. The encoded protein is CSVGLGAYSEQYF. V is TRBV29-1 and J is TRBJ2-7, with a possible D match to TRBD1 (6 bases). Germline CDR1 and CDR2: SQVTM and ANQGSEA. V was clipped by 4 bases and J by 6 bases, with 16 bases between them. The CDR3 has 13 residues.

The chain employs TRBV29-1 and TRBJ2-5; 8 bases line up with TRBD1. Germline assignment: CDR1 SQVTM and CDR2 ANQGSEA. J lost 4 bases, V lost 3 bases, and 7 bases had no gene match. This CDR3 has 14 residues. The DNA for the CDR3 is TGCAGCGTTGATTTCAGGGGGCACGGAGAGACCCAGTACTTC. Its translation is CSVDFRGHGETQYF. Looking up the rest from reference TRBV29-1 and TRBJ2-5 gives the full variable domain: SAVISQKPSRDICQRGTSLTIQCQVDSQVTMMFWYRQQPGQSLTLIATANQGSEATYESGFVIDKFPISRPNLTFSTLTVSNMSPEDSSIYLCSVDFRGHGETQYFGPGTRLLVL.

This chain uses TRBV15 with TRBJ2-2; the match to TRBD2 covers 8 bases. The J segment lost 3 bases and the V segment lost 4 bases, leaving 10 bases of the junction unmatched. CDR3 size: 17 residues. CDR1 and CDR2 from the germline V gene are LNHNV and YYDKDF (reference sequence). CDR3: CATSNPPGTRDTGELFF. CDR3 bases: TGTGCCACCAGCAATCCCCCCGGGACTAGGGACACCGGGGAGCTGTTTTTT. The complete variable domain, with remaining parts taken from reference TRBV15 and TRBJ2-2, reads DAMVIQNPRYQVTQFGKPVTLSCSQTLNHNVMYWYQQKSSQAPKLLFHYYDKDFNNEADTPDNFQSRRPNTSFCFLDIRSPGLGDTAMYLCATSNPPGTRDTGELFFGEGSRLTVL.

This chain joins TRBV5-1 and TRBJ1-5; D possibly corresponds to TRBD1 (6 bases). V gave up 0 bases and J gave up 2 bases, with 9 bases separating them. The CDR3 spans 15 residues. Germline V CDR1 and CDR2: SGHRS, YFSETQ. The CDR3 DNA follows: TGCGCCAGCAGCTTGGTATCAGGGGGCAATCAGCCCCAGCATTTT. Encoded protein: CASSLVSGGNQPQHF. Drawing the rest from reference TRBV5-1 and TRBJ1-5, the complete variable domain is KAGVTQTPRYLIKTRGQQVTLSCSPISGHRSVSWYQQTPGQGLQFLFEYFSETQRNKGNFPGRFSGRQFSNSRSEMNVSTLELGDSALYLCASSLVSGGNQPQHFGDGTRLSIL.

The rearrangement uses TRBV19 and TRBJ1-5, with D possibly being TRBD1 (6 bases). The V and J ends lost 4 bases and 11 bases respectively, with 18 bases between them. Germline CDR1 LNHDA, CDR2 SQIVND (reference sequence). The CDR3 is 14 residues long. The CDR3 nucleotides read TGTGCCAGTAGTACGGGGGCGGGAGCGGGAACCCAGCATTTT. Translated, it gives CASSTGAGAGTQHF.

V is TRBV7-9 and J is TRBJ2-7; 8 bases are a match to TRBD1. The CDR3 extends over 14 amino acids. Germline CDR1 reads SEHNR; CDR2 reads FQNEAQ (reference sequence). Losses at the gene ends were 3 bases for V and 2 bases for J; bases not matched to a gene: 3. The CDR3 DNA is TGTGCCAGCAGCTTCTCGGACAGGGCCTACGAGCAGTACTTC. Translation gives CASSFSDRAYEQYF.

The chain combines TRBV28 with TRBJ2-1, with D perhaps TRBD1 (6 bases). V lost 6 bases and J 8 bases, leaving 17 bases between the germline ends. Germline CDR1 and CDR2: MDHEN and SYDVKM. CDR3 length: 14 amino acids. As DNA, the CDR3 is TGTGCCAGCAGACGTTGGACAGCGAAGGATGAGCAGTTCTTC. Its protein is CASRRWTAKDEQFF.

The rearrangement joins TRBV2 to TRBJ2-1; D is perhaps TRBD2 (5 bases). V was pared by 1 base and J by 0 bases, with 10 bases between. Germline V lookup: CDR1 SNHLY, CDR2 FYNNEI. The CDR3 sequence is 16 residues long. Here the CDR3 DNA reads TGTGCCAGCAGTGAAGACACTACTAGCTCCTACAATGAGCAGTTCTTC. It specifies CASSEDTTSSYNEQFF.

V is TRBV15 and J is TRBJ1-1; D is unresolved. The germline V and J ends were trimmed by 6 bases and 0 bases, with 11 bases remaining between them. CDR3 size: 14 residues. The germline V gene encodes CDR1 LNHNV and CDR2 YYDKDF (reference sequence). The CDR3 is CATRQTNMNTEAFF. DNA for the CDR3: TGTGCCACCAGACAGACGAACATGAACACTGAAGCTTTCTTT.

V and J are TRBV7-2 and TRBJ1-2, with 7 bases aligning to TRBD1. The CDR3 is 15 amino acids. V shed 5 bases and J 6 bases; nucleotides not matched to a gene: 12. Germline V gene sequence: CDR1 SGHTA, CDR2 FQGNSA. The CDR3 loop is CASSPGGRGSDGYTF. The CDR3 DNA reads TGTGCCAGCAGCCCCGGAGGCAGGGGGAGTGATGGCTACACCTTC.

CDR3 nucleotide sequence: TGTGCCAGCAGCTCGGTCCGGGGAAGCGGGGGGGAGCAGTTCTTC. Translating gives CASSSVRGSGGEQFF. V and J are TRBV7-8 and TRBJ2-1; 9 bases align to TRBD2. Germline assignment: CDR1 SGHVS and CDR2 FQNEAQ. The CDR3 covers 15 residues. V lost 4 bases to trimming and J lost 10 bases; unmatched junction nucleotides: 11. Full variable domain (outside the CDR3, taken from reference TRBV7-8 and TRBJ2-1): GAGVSQSPRYKVAKRGQDVALRCDPISGHVSLFWYQQALGQGPEFLTYFQNEAQLDKSGLPSDRFFAERPEGSVSTLKIQRTQQEDSAVYLCASSSVRGSGGEQFFGPGTRLTVL.

The rearrangement uses TRBV4-3 and TRBJ1-5; TRBD1 might be the D (5 bases). V lost 3 bases and J lost 7, with 13 bases in between. The CDR3 length is 14 residues. Per germline, CDR1 LGHNA and CDR2 YSLEER. CDR3 loop: CASSQKLAGQPQHF. CDR3 coding DNA: TGCGCCAGCAGCCAGAAATTGGCAGGGCAGCCCCAGCATTTT.

In this sample, this clone turned up once. J is TRBJ2-2 and V is TRBV7-2, with D perhaps matching TRBD2 (5 bases). Trimming took off 5 bases at V and 1 base at J, with 11 bases between the two ends. In germline, CDR1 is SGHTA, CDR2 FQGNSA. CDR3 length: 15 amino acids. Here the CDR3 reads CASSPDWGNTGELFF. In DNA form, the CDR3 reads TGTGCCAGCAGCCCGGACTGGGGGAACACCGGGGAGCTGTTTTTT.

The chain links TRBV9 to TRBJ2-7, with 8 bases that match TRBD2. CDR3 size: 15 residues. CDR1 is SGDLS, CDR2 YYNGEE, per germline. The V segment lost 4 bases and the J segment 4 bases; nucleotides outside the gene matches: 10. CDR3 residues: CASSPTRASGYEQYF. The CDR3 DNA sequence: TGTGCCAGCAGCCCCACCAGGGCTAGCGGGTACGAGCAGTACTTC.

This chain connects TRBV18 to TRBJ2-7; 12 nucleotides match TRBD1. Germline V gives CDR1 KGHSH, CDR2 LQKENI. The J segment lost 6 bases and the V segment lost 6 bases, leaving 15 bases of the junction unmatched. The CDR3 length is 17 residues. CDR3 nucleotides: TGTGCCAGCTCTCCCGGGACAGGGGGCCTAAGGGAGGTCGAGCAGTACTTC. Translation: CASSPGTGGLREVEQYF.

This clone showed up just once. This rearrangement joins TRBV7-2 to TRBJ1-2, with D maybe TRBD1 (5 bases). Trimming cost V 5 bases and J 8 bases, with 18 bases left between them. The length of the CDR3 is 14 residues. Per the germline V gene, CDR1 is SGHTA and CDR2 is FQGNSA. CDR3 amino acids: CASSRTSLLEGYTF. The CDR3 DNA sequence: TGTGCCAGCAGCCGGACATCCCTCTTGGAAGGCTACACCTTC.

The chain employs TRBV6-1 and TRBJ1-2; D call uncertain. The CDR3 covers 18 residues. Trimming removed 1 base at V and 0 bases at J, with 18 bases between. The germline CDR1 and CDR2 sequences are MNHNS and SASEGT. The DNA for the CDR3 is TGTGCCAGCAGTGAAGGACTCTCCTGGTTCTCAGCTAACTATGGCTACACCTTC. Its translation: CASSEGLSWFSANYGYTF.

The chain links TRBV10-1 to TRBJ2-1; TRBD2 aligns across 7 bases. The CDR3 is 13 amino acids. V lost 4 bases, J lost 12 bases, and 9 bases stayed unmatched. Germline V gene lookup returns CDR1 WNHNN and CDR2 SYGVQD (reference sequence). The CDR3 reads CASSASRGGGQFF. The CDR3 region has the DNA TGCGCCAGCAGTGCCTCCCGTGGGGGGGGGCAGTTCTTC.

The rearrangement links TRBV6-6 to TRBJ1-2; TRBD1 agrees at 11 bases. Germline CDR1 reads MNHNY; CDR2 reads SVGAGI (reference sequence). This CDR3 region has 14 residues. V lost 6 bases and J lost 5; bases outside the gene matches: 5. DNA of the CDR3: TGTGCCAGCAGCTTTGGGACAGGGGGTTATGGCTACACCTTC. Protein product: CASSFGTGGYGYTF.

The chain has TRBV11-3 and TRBJ2-2; D unclear. Germline-derived CDR1 and CDR2 are SGHNT and YENEEA. This CDR3 spans 17 amino acids. The V end was cut by 5 bases, the J end by 0 bases, with 16 bases between. The CDR3 loop reads CASSLQLGHPNTGELFF. CDR3 DNA: TGTGCCAGCAGCCTACAACTTGGGCACCCGAACACCGGGGAGCTGTTTTTT.